Given below is one TCR beta chain in context. The antigen is unknown. This sample stems from a study of human T cells and chemical hapten exposure. Study-level points and caveats: Those TCRs sitting above 1 in 1000 frequency stayed the same with DPC sensitization.

A single record per CDR3 protein comes from TCRdb applying MiXCR to the RACE reads. The sample holds 96,000 or so distinct CDR3 sequences, about 9% seen once. Time point noted: patch test 2, 6 weeks after DPC sensitization. Treatment noted: therapeutic diphenylcyclopropenone sensitization with weekly scalp DPC. Sequencing started from total RNA isolated from unfractionated whole blood. This CDR3 has 12 amino acids. Germline V CDR1 and CDR2: ENHRY, SYGVKD. V lost 4 bases to trimming and J lost 5 bases, with 8 bases between them. This TCR was sampled from a middle-aged woman with alopecia areata. Some clones in this sample may be carry-over from other donors' samples. The sequenced sample was whole blood, obtained in connection with sensitization to the hapten diphenylcyclopropenone (DPC). V and J are TRBV10-3 and TRBJ1-1; D ambiguous. The CDR3, as DNA: TGTGCCATCAGTGGAGGGAGGACTGAAGCTTTCTTT. As protein: CAISGGRTEAFF.